The entry below gives a single T cell receptor (beta chain) sequence along with its context. This sample stems from a study of blood T cell repertoires in COVID-19. Measured with immunoSEQ multiplex PCR; TCRdb has only the in-frame clones, and not every one. The sample shows 200,000 or so clones, around 89% of them seen only once. This CDR3 spans 15 amino acids. Deletions cut 2 bases from V and 7 bases from J, with 15 bases between. Per the germline V gene, CDR1 is LGHNA and CDR2 is YSLEER. The V gene is TRBV4-3, the J gene TRBJ2-1; possibly TRBD2 for D (7 bases). This receptor was identified in a woman aged 30 to 39 who had recovered from COVID-19. Sequenced sample: PBMCs or T cells enriched from blood (not recorded which). CDR3 residues: CASSQTLGRGNEQFF. CDR3 bases: TGCGCCAGCAGCCAAACCCTTGGGAGGGGGAATGAGCAGTTCTTC.